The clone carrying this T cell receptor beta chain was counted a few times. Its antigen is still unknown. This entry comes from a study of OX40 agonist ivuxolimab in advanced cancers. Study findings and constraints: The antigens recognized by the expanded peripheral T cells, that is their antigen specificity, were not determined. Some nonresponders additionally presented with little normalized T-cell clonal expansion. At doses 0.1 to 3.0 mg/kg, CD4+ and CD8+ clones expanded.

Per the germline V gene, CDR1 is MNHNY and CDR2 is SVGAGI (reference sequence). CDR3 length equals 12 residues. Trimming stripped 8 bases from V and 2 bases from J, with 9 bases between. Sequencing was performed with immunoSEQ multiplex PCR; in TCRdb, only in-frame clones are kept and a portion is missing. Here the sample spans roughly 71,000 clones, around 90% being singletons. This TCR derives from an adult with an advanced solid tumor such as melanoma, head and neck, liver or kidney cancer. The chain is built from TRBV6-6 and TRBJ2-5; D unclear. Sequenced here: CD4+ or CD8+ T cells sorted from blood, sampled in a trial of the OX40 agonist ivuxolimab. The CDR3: CASASDQETQYF. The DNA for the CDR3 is TGTGCCAGCGCCTCCGATCAAGAGACCCAGTACTTC.